The 29 T cell receptor beta chains presented below share a single source sample, sequenced in a study of T cells in Graves' hyperthyroidism and ophthalmopathy. RNA transcripts served as the template for amplifying TCR beta CDR3 regions. First-round RT-PCR of the TCR CDR3 relied on the HTBI primer set. Each CDR3 protein gets one entry after TCRdb re-called the multiplex PCR reads with MiXCR. Of hundreds of thousands of distinct CDR3 sequences detected, under 20% appear once; the ten largest clones hold approximately 4%. The sequencing sample was made of blood. Every receptor here comes from a young woman with Graves' hyperthyroidism.

This rearrangement joins TRBV7-3 to TRBJ2-5, with D perhaps assigned TRBD1 or TRBD2 (5 bases each). V gave up 5 bases and J gave up 4 bases, with 17 bases separating them. CDR1 and CDR2 from the germline V gene are SGHTA and FQGTGA. The CDR3 has 15 amino acids. The CDR3 nucleotides read TGTGCCAGCAGCCTCCGGCCGGGGCCCAGAGAGACCCAGTACTTC. It codes for CASSLRPGPRETQYF.

This clonotype has ten or more counts. The chain recombines TRBV9 with TRBJ2-7; D possibly corresponds to TRBD2 (6 bases). The CDR3 contains 13 residues. Germline CDR1 SGDLS, CDR2 YYNGEE. Trimming took off 4 bases at V and 7 bases at J, with 15 bases between the two ends. The CDR3 loop is CASSFGTAGEQYF. Here the CDR3 DNA reads TGTGCCAGCAGCTTCGGGACGGCGGGGGAGCAGTACTTC.

The V and J genes are TRBV4-2 and TRBJ2-5; 8 positions match TRBD2. This CDR3 is built from 16 residues. Germline lookup yields CDR1 LGHNA and CDR2 YNFKEQ. Losses at the gene ends were 4 bases for V and 5 bases for J; bases not matched to a gene: 12. The CDR3 nucleotides are TGTGCCAGCAGCCTGCACTTAGCGGGGTCCTGGGAGACCCAGTACTTC. It specifies CASSLHLAGSWETQYF.

The table lists this clonotype with a few counts. The V call is TRBV28, the J call TRBJ2-3, with a weak D call TRBD1 (7 bases). CDR1 and CDR2 (germline): MDHEN, SYDVKM. Trimming removed 6 bases at V and 2 bases at J, with 12 bases between. The CDR3 totals 14 residues. The CDR3 DNA sequence: TGTGCCAGCAGCAGGGGGGCCCCCACAGATACGCAGTATTTT. Protein: CASSRGAPTDTQYF.

There are many counts of this clonotype. The chain recombines TRBV6-1 with TRBJ1-2, with D perhaps matching TRBD1 (5 bases). CDR1 is MNHNS, CDR2 SASEGT, per germline. Trimming left V 8 bases short and J 2 bases short, with 18 bases between. The CDR3 contains 15 residues. The CDR3 here is CASGDLPQGNYGYTF. The CDR3 DNA follows: TGTGCCAGCGGAGACCTCCCCCAGGGAAACTATGGCTACACCTTC.

This clonotype was counted many times. As DNA, the CDR3 is TGTGCCAGCAGTTTAGAGGGTTGGGAGACCCAGTACTTC. Protein: CASSLEGWETQYF. The chain joins TRBV12-3 or TRBV12-4 to TRBJ2-5; unclear D gene. The length of the CDR3 is 13 residues. The germline V and J ends were trimmed by 1 base and 5 bases, with 8 bases remaining between them.

CDR3 in DNA: TGTGCCAGCAACGAGCGCAGGGGCCACGAGCAGTACTTC. Protein product: CASNERRGHEQYF. V and J are TRBV6-4 and TRBJ2-7, with D possibly TRBD1 on 6 matching bases. Germline V gene sequence: CDR1 MRHNA, CDR2 SNTAGT. The CDR3 spans 13 residues. V gave up 7 bases and J gave up 5 bases, with 15 bases separating them.

This clonotype has just a few counts. The chain has TRBV6-5 and TRBJ1-1; tentative D call: TRBD1 (5 bases). The CDR3 length is 13 residues. Germline V gene data show CDR1 as MNHEY and CDR2 as SVGAGI. V was trimmed by 2 bases and J by 7 bases, leaving 11 bases between them. CDR3: CASSYRGVGEAFF. The CDR3 DNA reads TGTGCCAGCAGTTACCGAGGGGTAGGTGAAGCTTTCTTT.

V usage is TRBV14 and J usage is TRBJ1-2; D possibly corresponds to TRBD1 (6 bases). Trimming took 1 base from V and 2 from J, leaving 14 bases between them. The CDR3 is 16 residues long. Germline CDR1 is SGHDN and CDR2 is FVKESK. As DNA, the CDR3 is TGTGCCAGCAGCCAAGGGACAGTGCTCAGCAACTATGGCTACACCTTC. Protein: CASSQGTVLSNYGYTF.

This clonotype was seen repeatedly, ten times or more. The rearrangement joins TRBV20-1 to TRBJ2-5, with D possibly called TRBD1 or TRBD2 (5 bases each). The CDR3 length is 15 residues. From germline, CDR1 is DFQATT and CDR2 SNEGSKA (reference sequence). V was clipped by 2 bases and J by 5 bases, with 18 bases between them. The CDR3 reads CSARLSISGRETQYF. In DNA, the CDR3 is TGCAGTGCTAGACTTAGTATTTCGGGACGGGAGACCCAGTACTTC.

This clonotype was seen many times. The CDR3 nucleotides read TGTGCCATCAGTGCTCTCCAATCGGACGTAGCCTACAATGAGCAGTTCTTC. It is translated as CAISALQSDVAYNEQFF. This chain uses TRBV10-3 with TRBJ2-1; D is unclear. The germline gives CDR1 ENHRY, CDR2 SYGVKD. The V and J ends lost 4 bases and 2 bases respectively, with 18 bases between them. This CDR3 contains 17 residues.

This clonotype was counted many times. J is TRBJ1-1 and V is TRBV7-2; D gene unclear. The CDR3 spans 13 residues. Germline loops: CDR1 SGHTA, CDR2 FQGNSA. V was trimmed by 2 bases and J by 1 base, leaving 5 bases between them. The CDR3 DNA reads as TGTGCCAGCAGCTTAAAGTGGAACACTGAAGCTTTCTTT. Translating it yields CASSLKWNTEAFF.

As for this clonotype: The conserved final phenylalanine or tryptophan is absent from the CDR3, which likely points to a read error. The DNA is omitted, as the CDR3 cannot be located on it reliably, and the CDR3 follows TCRdb's listing. The chain is built from TRBV15 and TRBJ1-1; TRBD1 was called by the table and not checked on the DNA. The CDR3 totals 15 residues, both ends included. Germline lookup yields CDR1 LNHNV and CDR2 YYDKDF (reference sequence). CDR3 loop: CATSRQGEGDTEACL.

This clonotype was detected ten times or more. The chain has TRBV10-3 and TRBJ1-1; the match to TRBD1 covers 7 bases. V lost 4 bases and J lost 1; bases outside the gene matches: 0. CDR3 length equals 13 residues. Germline lookup yields CDR1 ENHRY and CDR2 SYGVKD. The CDR3 protein is CAISGDRNTEAFF. CDR3 nucleotide sequence: TGTGCCATCAGTGGGGACAGGAACACTGAAGCTTTCTTT.

This clonotype was picked up many times. The chain is built from TRBV5-1 and TRBJ2-7; D perhaps matches TRBD2 (5 bases). V was cut by 0 bases and J by 0 bases, with 13 bases left in between. The CDR3 has 16 residues. Germline CDR1 and CDR2: SGHRS and YFSETQ. CDR3 in amino acids: CASSLGGSSVSYEQYF. Written as DNA, the CDR3 is TGCGCCAGCAGCTTGGGCGGAAGTAGCGTCTCCTACGAGCAGTACTTC.

There are many counts of this clonotype. CDR3 bases: TGCGCCAGCAGCCAAGAAGGCAGGGACGTCGGCGAGCAGTACTTC. Translation gives CASSQEGRDVGEQYF. V is TRBV4-1 and J is TRBJ2-7; either TRBD1 or TRBD2 may fit D (5 bases each). V lost 0 bases to trimming and J lost 6 bases, with 15 bases between them. This CDR3 comprises 15 residues. Germline V gene sequence: CDR1 MGHRA, CDR2 YSYEKL.

This clonotype was observed many times. This chain links TRBV7-9 with TRBJ1-1, with TRBD1 matching 9 bases. The CDR3 is 14 residues long. Germline V gene data show CDR1 as SEHNR and CDR2 as FQNEAQ (reference sequence). V was pared by 6 bases and J by 1 base, with 3 bases of the junction left unmatched. The CDR3 reads CASRRDRENTEAFF. As DNA, the CDR3 is TGTGCCAGCAGGCGGGACAGGGAGAACACTGAAGCTTTCTTT.

The chain couples TRBV2 to TRBJ2-7, with D tentatively TRBD2 (6 bases). The V and J ends lost 10 bases and 3 bases respectively, with 22 bases between them. CDR1 is SNHLY and CDR2 is FYNNEI in the germline V gene. The CDR3 has 15 residues. Here the CDR3 reads CATRPKTGVNYEQYF. The CDR3 region has the DNA TGTGCCACCAGACCCAAGACGGGAGTAAACTACGAGCAGTACTTC.

The gene calls are TRBV29-1 and TRBJ1-2; D uncertain. Germline V gene lookup returns CDR1 SQVTM and CDR2 ANQGSEA. Between the trimmed V and J ends, which lost 2 bases and 6 bases, there was a span of 7 bases. CDR3 length: 11 amino acids. The CDR3 sequence is CSVEKGHGYTF. For the CDR3, the DNA is TGCAGCGTTGAAAAAGGACATGGCTACACCTTC.

This clonotype was counted at least ten times. The rearrangement joins TRBV2 to TRBJ1-2, with no clear D. The CDR3 runs 11 residues. The germline V and J ends were trimmed by 8 bases and 4 bases, with 8 bases remaining between them. CDR1 and CDR2 from the germline V gene are SNHLY and FYNNEI. CDR3 DNA: TGTGCCAGCGCGGAATTCTATGGCTACACCTTC. Amino acid sequence: CASAEFYGYTF.

In this sample, this clonotype turned up many times. This chain joins TRBV11-3 and TRBJ2-5; 7 nucleotides align to TRBD2. The V segment lost 5 bases and the J segment 5 bases; nucleotides outside the gene matches: 11. CDR1 and CDR2 from the germline V gene are SGHNT and YENEEA. The CDR3 runs 15 residues. The CDR3 loop reads CASSPKGGGRETQYF. The CDR3 coding sequence is TGTGCCAGCAGCCCCAAGGGCGGGGGAAGGGAGACCCAGTACTTC.

Ten or more counts support this clonotype. The chain links TRBV24-1 to TRBJ2-2; TRBD1 matches at 11 bases. CDR1 KGHDR and CDR2 SFDVKD come from the germline V gene. V shed 1 base, J shed 5 bases, and the junction held 2 bases outside the gene matches. The CDR3 loop spans 16 amino acids. CDR3 coding DNA: TGTGCCACCAGTGATTTAGGGGACAGGGGGACCGGGGAGCTGTTTTTT. Amino acids: CATSDLGDRGTGELFF.

This clonotype was seen repeatedly, ten times or more. This rearrangement joins TRBV11-2 to TRBJ2-7; D is unresolved. Trimming removed 0 bases at V and 0 bases at J, with 12 bases between. The CDR3 length is 16 residues. Germline lookup yields CDR1 SGHAT and CDR2 FQNNGV. The CDR3 region is CASSLDLAVRSYEQYF. As DNA, the CDR3 is TGTGCCAGCAGCTTAGATCTGGCGGTCCGCTCCTACGAGCAGTACTTC.

At least ten counts were recorded for this clonotype. The chain has TRBV24-1 and TRBJ1-2, with 7 nucleotides matching TRBD1. V trimming: 3 bases; J trimming: 5 bases; junction bases outside the gene matches: 8. Per germline, CDR1 KGHDR and CDR2 SFDVKD. This CDR3 contains 15 residues. CDR3 region: CATSDETGTDYGYTF. The CDR3 DNA is TGTGCCACCAGTGATGAGACCGGGACAGATTATGGCTACACCTTC.

This clonotype showed up many times. This rearrangement joins TRBV12-3 or TRBV12-4 to TRBJ2-2; 13 positions match TRBD2. The CDR3 is made up of 19 amino acids. V lost 2 bases and J lost 0; bases outside the gene matches: 6. The chain's CDR3 is CASSLPATSGGPNTGELFF. CDR3 in DNA: TGTGCCAGCAGTTTACCCGCGACTAGCGGGGGGCCGAACACCGGGGAGCTGTTTTTT.

Ten or more counts support this clonotype. The gene calls are TRBV12-3 or TRBV12-4 and TRBJ2-5; tentatively, D is TRBD2 (5 bases). The CDR3 length is 12 residues. The V end lost 5 bases, the J end lost 2 bases, and 6 bases lay between the germline ends. The DNA of the CDR3 is TGTGCCAGCAGTCGGGGTCAAGAGACCCAGTACTTC. Amino acid sequence: CASSRGQETQYF.

This clonotype was seen repeatedly, ten times or more. The gene calls are TRBV12-3 or TRBV12-4 and TRBJ2-5; D not resolved. Trimming stripped 1 base from V and 3 bases from J, with 6 bases between. This CDR3 is 13 amino acids long. CDR3 protein: CASSLGPKETQYF. CDR3 nucleotide sequence: TGTGCCAGCAGTTTAGGACCGAAAGAGACCCAGTACTTC.

The CDR3, as DNA: TGTGCCAGCAGCTGGGGACAGGGGGTAACTGAAGCTTTCTTT. It yields the protein CASSWGQGVTEAFF. V and J are TRBV7-8 and TRBJ1-1, with 11 nucleotides matching TRBD1. Germline CDR1 is SGHVS and CDR2 is FQNEAQ. V dropped 4 bases and J dropped 5; count of bases not matched to a gene: 3. The CDR3 contains 14 residues.

Remarks on this clonotype: A much more abundant neighbour one base away suggests this may be a read error. The chain joins TRBV10-2 to TRBJ2-7, with 10 bases fitting TRBD2. This CDR3 has 15 residues. Germline-derived CDR1 and CDR2 are WSHSY and SAAADI. The DNA for the CDR3 is TGCGCCAGCTGTGAGCGGGGGGGCTCCGCCTACGAGCAGTACTTC. This codes for CASCERGGSAYEQYF.